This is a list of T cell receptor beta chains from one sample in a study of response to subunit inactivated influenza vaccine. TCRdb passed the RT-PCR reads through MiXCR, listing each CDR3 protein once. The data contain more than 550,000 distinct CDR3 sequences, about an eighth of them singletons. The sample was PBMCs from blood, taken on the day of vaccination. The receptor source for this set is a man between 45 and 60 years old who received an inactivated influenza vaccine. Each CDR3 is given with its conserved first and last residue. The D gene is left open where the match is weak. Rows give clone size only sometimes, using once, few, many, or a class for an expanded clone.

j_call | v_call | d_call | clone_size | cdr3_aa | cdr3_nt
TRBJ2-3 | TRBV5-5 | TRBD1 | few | CASSLGTGPDTQYF | TGTGCCAGCAGCCTCGGGACAGGCCCAGATACGCAGTATTTT
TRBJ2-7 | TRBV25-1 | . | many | CASSGGLNEQYF | TGTGCCAGCAGTGGAGGGTTGAACGAGCAGTACTTC
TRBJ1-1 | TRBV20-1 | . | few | CSARRQQNTEAFF | TGCAGTGCTAGAAGGCAACAGAACACTGAAGCTTTCTTT
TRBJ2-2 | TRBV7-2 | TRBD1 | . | CASSLVSTGVSGELFF | TGTGCCAGCAGCTTAGTGTCGACAGGGGTTTCCGGGGAGCTGTTTTTT
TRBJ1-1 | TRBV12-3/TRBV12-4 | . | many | CASSFLSGAGTEAFF | TGTGCCAGCAGTTTCCTCTCAGGGGCCGGCACTGAAGCTTTCTTT
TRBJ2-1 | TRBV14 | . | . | CASSQARSRGAYNEQFF | TGTGCCAGCAGCCAAGCACGGTCCCGGGGGGCTTACAATGAGCAGTTCTTC
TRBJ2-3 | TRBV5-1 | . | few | CASSLRSSISADTQYF | TGCGCCAGCAGCTTGCGGTCTAGTATCAGCGCAGATACGCAGTATTTT
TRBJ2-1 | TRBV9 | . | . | CACSVGRGGNNEQFF | TGTGCCTGCAGCGTAGGGAGGGGGGGAAACAATGAGCAGTTCTTC
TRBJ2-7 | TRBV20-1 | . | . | CSARLNSYEQYF | TGCAGTGCTAGACTCAACTCCTACGAGCAGTACTTC
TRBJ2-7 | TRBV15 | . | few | CATSRDEMSGDTYEQYF | TGTGCCACCAGCAGAGATGAGATGAGCGGGGACACCTACGAGCAGTACTTC
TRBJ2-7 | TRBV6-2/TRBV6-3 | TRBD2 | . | CASSLRGLVFSYEQYF | TGTGCCAGCAGCCTAAGAGGACTAGTTTTTTCCTACGAGCAGTACTTC
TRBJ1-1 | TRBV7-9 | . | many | CASSSQGTEAFF | TGTGCCAGCAGCTCCCAGGGAACTGAAGCTTTCTTT
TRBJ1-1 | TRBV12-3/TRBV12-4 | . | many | CASSFFHSNTEAFF | TGTGCCAGCAGTTTTTTTCACAGCAACACTGAAGCTTTCTTT
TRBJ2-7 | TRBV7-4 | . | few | CASSLGESRYEQYF | TGTGCCAGCAGCTTAGGGGAATCGAGGTACGAGCAGTACTTC
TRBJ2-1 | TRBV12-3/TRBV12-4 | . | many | CASSFWPNEQFF | TGTGCCAGCAGTTTTTGGCCCAATGAGCAGTTCTTC
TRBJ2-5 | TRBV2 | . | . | CASSEGSGATQYF | TGTGCCAGCAGTGAAGGATCAGGAGCGACCCAGTACTTC
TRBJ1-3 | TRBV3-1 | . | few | CASSQEGLSSGNTIYF | TGTGCCAGCAGCCAAGAAGGGCTTAGCTCTGGAAACACCATATATTTT
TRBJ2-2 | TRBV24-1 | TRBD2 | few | CATSDLAGGVTGELFF | TGTGCCACCAGTGATCTAGCGGGAGGAGTCACCGGGGAGCTGTTTTTT
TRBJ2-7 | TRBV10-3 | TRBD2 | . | CAIRSSGGAYEQYF | TGTGCCATCAGGAGTAGCGGGGGGGCTTACGAGCAGTACTTC
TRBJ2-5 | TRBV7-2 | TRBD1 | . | CASSPNRGRETQYF | TGTGCCAGCAGCCCCAACAGGGGGAGGGAGACCCAGTACTTC
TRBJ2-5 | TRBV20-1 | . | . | CSASSLAVLQETQYF | TGCAGTGCTAGCTCCCTGGCAGTATTGCAAGAGACCCAGTACTTC
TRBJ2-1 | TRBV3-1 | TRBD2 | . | CASSPRLAGALNEQFF | TGTGCCAGCAGCCCCCGACTAGCGGGAGCCCTCAATGAGCAGTTCTTC
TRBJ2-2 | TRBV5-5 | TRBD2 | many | CASSLGLADNTGELFF | TGTGCCAGCAGCTTAGGGCTAGCGGACAACACCGGGGAGCTGTTTTTT
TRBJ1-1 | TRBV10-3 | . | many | CAIKKGAEAFF | TGTGCCATCAAGAAGGGGGCTGAAGCTTTCTTT
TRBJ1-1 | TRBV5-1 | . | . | CASSLGGRMNTEAFF | TGCGCCAGCAGCTTGGGGGGCAGGATGAACACTGAAGCTTTCTTT
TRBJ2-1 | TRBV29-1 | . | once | CSPVIDPYNEQFF | TGCAGCCCCGTCATCGACCCCTACAATGAGCAGTTCTTC
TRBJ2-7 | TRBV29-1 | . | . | CSVLPPLRGEQYF | TGCAGCGTTCTCCCCCCGCTCCGGGGCGAGCAGTACTTC
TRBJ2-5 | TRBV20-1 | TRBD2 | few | CSAIAGGPAETQYF | TGCAGTGCTATAGCGGGAGGGCCCGCAGAGACCCAGTACTTC
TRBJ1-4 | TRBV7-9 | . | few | CASSDEPRATNEKLFF | TGTGCCAGCAGCGACGAACCTAGGGCAACTAATGAAAAACTGTTTTTT
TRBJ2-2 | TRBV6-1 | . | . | CASSELRIGTGELFF | TGTGCCAGCAGTGAACTACGGATTGGGACCGGGGAGCTGTTTTTT
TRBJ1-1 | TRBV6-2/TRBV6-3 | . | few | CASSYSLRYTEAFF | TGTGCCAGCAGTTACTCATTAAGGTACACTGAAGCTTTCTTT
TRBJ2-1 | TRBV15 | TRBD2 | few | CATSRVHISGRGYNEQFF | TGTGCCACCAGCAGGGTCCATATAAGCGGGAGAGGCTACAATGAGCAGTTCTTC
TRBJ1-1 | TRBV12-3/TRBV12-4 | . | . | CASSRFTEAFF | TGTGCCAGCAGTCGGTTCACTGAAGCTTTCTTT
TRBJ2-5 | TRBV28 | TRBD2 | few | CASSNGRGETQYF | TGTGCCAGCAGCAACGGGAGGGGAGAGACCCAGTACTTC
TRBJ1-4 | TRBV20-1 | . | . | CSASDRSEKLFF | TGCAGTGCTAGCGACAGGTCCGAAAAACTGTTTTTT
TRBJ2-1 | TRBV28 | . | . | CASSFSGTPLAEQFF | TGTGCCAGCAGTTTCTCCGGGACCCCGCTTGCTGAGCAGTTCTTC
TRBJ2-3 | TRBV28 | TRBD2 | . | CASRRASGRRTDTQYF | TGTGCCTCCCGGCGGGCTAGCGGGCGGCGCACAGATACGCAGTATTTT
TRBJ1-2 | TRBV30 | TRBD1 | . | CAWSKGQAVGYTF | TGTGCCTGGAGCAAGGGACAGGCGGTCGGCTACACCTTC
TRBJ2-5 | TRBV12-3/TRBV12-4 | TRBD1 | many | CASSPLGQGKETQYF | TGTGCCAGCAGCCCCTTAGGACAGGGGAAAGAGACCCAGTACTTC
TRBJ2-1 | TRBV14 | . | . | CASSRPGGWSYNEQFF | TGTGCCAGCAGCCGGCCAGGCGGATGGTCCTACAATGAGCAGTTCTTC
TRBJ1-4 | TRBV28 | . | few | CASSLPTRTGKLFF | TGTGCCAGCAGTCTCCCGACCCGAACCGGAAAACTGTTTTTT
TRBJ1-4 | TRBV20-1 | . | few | CSARDRKHSGEKLFF | TGCAGTGCTAGAGATAGGAAGCACTCGGGGGAAAAACTGTTTTTT
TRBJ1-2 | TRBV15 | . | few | CATSRGGLSYGYTF | TGTGCCACCAGCAGAGGAGGGTTGAGCTATGGCTACACCTTC
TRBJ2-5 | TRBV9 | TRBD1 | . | CASSAGTAEETQYF | TGTGCCAGCAGCGCAGGGACAGCTGAAGAGACCCAGTACTTC
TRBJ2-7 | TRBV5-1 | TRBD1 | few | CASSSTTGGYEQYF | TGCGCCAGCAGCTCGACGACAGGGGGGTACGAGCAGTACTTC
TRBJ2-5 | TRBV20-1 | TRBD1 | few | CSATGTGWETQYF | TGCAGTGCCACCGGGACAGGGTGGGAGACCCAGTACTTC
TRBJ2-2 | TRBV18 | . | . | CASSPRQGGNTGELFF | TGTGCCAGCTCACCACGCCAGGGGGGGAACACCGGGGAGCTGTTTTTT
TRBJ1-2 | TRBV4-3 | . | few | CASSQGATPDYGYTF | TGCGCCAGCAGCCAGGGCGCCACGCCGGACTATGGCTACACCTTC
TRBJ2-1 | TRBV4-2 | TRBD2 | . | CASSQEDAGGYNEQFF | TGTGCCAGCAGCCAAGAAGATGCGGGAGGGTACAATGAGCAGTTCTTC
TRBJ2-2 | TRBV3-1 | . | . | CASSQDLRQGRAGELFF | TGTGCCAGCAGCCAAGATCTGAGGCAGGGTAGGGCCGGGGAGCTGTTTTTT
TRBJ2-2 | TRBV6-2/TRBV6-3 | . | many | CASSYRLERGELFF | TGTGCCAGCAGTTATCGACTCGAACGCGGGGAGCTGTTTTTT